This TCR beta chain was observed in a study of T cell responses to AZD1222 COVID-19 vaccine. Study-level information: Second-dose recipients at about 4 or about 12 weeks were treated as one pooled group.

The CDR3 sequence is 13 residues long. Germline V lookup: CDR1 KGHSH, CDR2 LQKENI. V was shortened by 3 bases and J by 11 bases, with 13 bases between the two germline ends. A note on this clone: Its antigen is unidentified.

Sequenced by immunoSEQ multiplex PCR; TCRdb stores in-frame clones only, minus some. The sample carries some 150,000 clones, about 91% recorded once. Study-level points and caveats: Nearly half of spike-specific TCRs reportedly go after variant regions that carry no mutations.

The TCR originated in an adult in good health. The chain links TRBV18 to TRBJ1-4; D unclear. The source material was peripheral blood, sampled on day 0 of AZD1222 vaccination. CDR3 nucleotides: TGTGCCAGCTCACCCTCCGAGGAAGTTAAACTGTTTTTT. Translated, it gives CASSPSEEVKLFF.